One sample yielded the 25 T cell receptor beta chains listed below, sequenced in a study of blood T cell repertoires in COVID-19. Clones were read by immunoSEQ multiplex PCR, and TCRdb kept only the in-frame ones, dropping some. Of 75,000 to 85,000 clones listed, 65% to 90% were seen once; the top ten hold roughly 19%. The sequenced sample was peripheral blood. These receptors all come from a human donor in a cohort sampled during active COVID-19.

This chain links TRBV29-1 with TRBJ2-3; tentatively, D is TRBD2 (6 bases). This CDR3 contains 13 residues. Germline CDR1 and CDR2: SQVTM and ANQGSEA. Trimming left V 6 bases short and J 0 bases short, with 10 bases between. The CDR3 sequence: CSVRGRSTDTQYF. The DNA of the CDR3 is TGCAGCGTGCGGGGAAGAAGCACAGATACGCAGTATTTT.

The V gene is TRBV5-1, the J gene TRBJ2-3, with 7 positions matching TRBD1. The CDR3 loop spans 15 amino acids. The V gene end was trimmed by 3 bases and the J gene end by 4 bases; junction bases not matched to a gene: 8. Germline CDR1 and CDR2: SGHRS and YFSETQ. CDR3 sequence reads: CASSYPGGNPDTQYF. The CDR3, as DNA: TGCGCCAGCAGCTATCCAGGGGGTAACCCAGATACGCAGTATTTT.

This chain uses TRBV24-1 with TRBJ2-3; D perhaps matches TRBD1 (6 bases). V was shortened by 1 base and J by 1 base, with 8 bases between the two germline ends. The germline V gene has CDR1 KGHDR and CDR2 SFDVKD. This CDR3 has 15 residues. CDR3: CATSDFWTGTDTQYF. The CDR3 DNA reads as TGTGCCACCAGTGATTTCTGGACAGGCACAGATACGCAGTATTTT.

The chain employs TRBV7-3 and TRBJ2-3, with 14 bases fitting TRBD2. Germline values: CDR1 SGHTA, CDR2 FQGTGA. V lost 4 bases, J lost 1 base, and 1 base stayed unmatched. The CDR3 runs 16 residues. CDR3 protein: CASSSGLAGGTDTQYF. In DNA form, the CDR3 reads TGTGCCAGCAGCTCGGGACTAGCGGGGGGCACAGATACGCAGTATTTT.

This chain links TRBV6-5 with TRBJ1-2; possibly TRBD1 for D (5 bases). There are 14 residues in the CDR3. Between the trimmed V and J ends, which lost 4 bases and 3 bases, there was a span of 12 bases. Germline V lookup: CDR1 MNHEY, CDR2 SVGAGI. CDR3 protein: CASSSLAGYYGYTF. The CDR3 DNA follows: TGTGCCAGCAGTTCCTTGGCAGGGTACTATGGCTACACCTTC.

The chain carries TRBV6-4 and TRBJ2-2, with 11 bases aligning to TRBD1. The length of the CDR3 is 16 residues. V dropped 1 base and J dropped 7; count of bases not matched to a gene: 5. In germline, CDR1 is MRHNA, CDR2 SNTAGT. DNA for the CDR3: TGTGCCAGCAGTGACTACGGGACAGGGGGAGTCGGGGAGCTGTTTTTT. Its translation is CASSDYGTGGVGELFF.

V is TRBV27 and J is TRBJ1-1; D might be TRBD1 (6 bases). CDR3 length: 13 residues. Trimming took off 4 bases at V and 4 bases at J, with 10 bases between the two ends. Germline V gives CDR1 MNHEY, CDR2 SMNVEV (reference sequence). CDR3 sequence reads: CASSWGGRTEAFF. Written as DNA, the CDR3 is TGTGCCAGCAGTTGGGGGGGGCGCACTGAAGCTTTCTTT.

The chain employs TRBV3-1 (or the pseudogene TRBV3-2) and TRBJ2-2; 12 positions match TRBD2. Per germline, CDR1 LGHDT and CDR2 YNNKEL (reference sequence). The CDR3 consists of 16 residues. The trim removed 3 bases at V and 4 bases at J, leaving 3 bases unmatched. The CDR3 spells CASSHPLAGGTGELFF. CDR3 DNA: TGTGCCAGCAGCCATCCACTAGCGGGAGGCACCGGGGAGCTGTTTTTT.

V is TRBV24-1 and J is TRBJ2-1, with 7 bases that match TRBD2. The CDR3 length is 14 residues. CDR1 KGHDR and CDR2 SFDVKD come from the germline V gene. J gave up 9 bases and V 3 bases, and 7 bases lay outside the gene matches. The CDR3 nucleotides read TGTGCCACCAGTGATCTCGGACTAGAGGGTGAGCAGTTCTTC. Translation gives CATSDLGLEGEQFF.

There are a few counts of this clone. The DNA of the CDR3 is TGTGCCAGCAGTTTACCCTCCCAACGGGACAGGGTCGGCGATGAGCAGTTCTTC. The encoded protein is CASSLPSQRDRVGDEQFF. The chain links TRBV28 to TRBJ2-1; 9 positions agree with TRBD1. CDR1 and CDR2 from the germline V gene are MDHEN and SYDVKM. This CDR3 contains 18 residues. Unmatched junction bases numbered 16, after V lost 2 bases and J lost 8 bases.

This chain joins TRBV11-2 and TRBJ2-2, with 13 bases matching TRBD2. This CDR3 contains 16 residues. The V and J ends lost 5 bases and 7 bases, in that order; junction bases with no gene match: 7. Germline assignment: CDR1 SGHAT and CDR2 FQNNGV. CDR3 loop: CASSPGLAGVVGELFF. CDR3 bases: TGTGCCAGCAGCCCTGGACTAGCGGGGGTAGTCGGGGAGCTGTTTTTT.

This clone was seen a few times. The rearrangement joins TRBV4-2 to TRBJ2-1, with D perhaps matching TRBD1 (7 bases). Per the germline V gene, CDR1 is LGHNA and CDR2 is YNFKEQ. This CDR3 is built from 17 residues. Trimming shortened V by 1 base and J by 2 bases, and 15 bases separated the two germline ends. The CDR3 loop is CASSQVVSGGTYNEQFF. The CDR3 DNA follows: TGTGCCAGCAGCCAAGTCGTTTCAGGGGGGACCTACAATGAGCAGTTCTTC.

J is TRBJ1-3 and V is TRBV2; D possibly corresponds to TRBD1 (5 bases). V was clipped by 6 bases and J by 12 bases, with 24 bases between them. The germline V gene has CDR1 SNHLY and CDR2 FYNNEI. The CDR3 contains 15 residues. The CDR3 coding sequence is TGTGCCAGCAGCCCCGGACATTTTTCATCAAGGTACATATATTTT. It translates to CASSPGHFSSRYIYF.

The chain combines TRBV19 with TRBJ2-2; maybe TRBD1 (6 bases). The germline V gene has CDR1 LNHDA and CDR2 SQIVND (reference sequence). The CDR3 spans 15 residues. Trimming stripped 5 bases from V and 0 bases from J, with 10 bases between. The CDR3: CASSYWTANTGELFF. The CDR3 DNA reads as TGTGCCAGTAGTTACTGGACAGCGAACACCGGGGAGCTGTTTTTT.

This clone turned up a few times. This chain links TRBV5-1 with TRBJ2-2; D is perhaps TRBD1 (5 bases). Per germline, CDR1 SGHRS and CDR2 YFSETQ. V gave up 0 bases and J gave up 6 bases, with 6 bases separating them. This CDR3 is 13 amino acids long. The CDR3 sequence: CASSLGQSGELFF. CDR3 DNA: TGCGCCAGCAGCTTGGGACAGTCCGGGGAGCTGTTTTTT.

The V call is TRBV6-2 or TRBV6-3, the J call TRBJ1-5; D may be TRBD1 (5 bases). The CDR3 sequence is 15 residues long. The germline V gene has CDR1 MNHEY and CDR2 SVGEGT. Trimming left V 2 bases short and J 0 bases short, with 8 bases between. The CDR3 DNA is TGTGCCAGCAGTTACGACAGTTATAGCAATCAGCCCCAGCATTTT. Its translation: CASSYDSYSNQPQHF.

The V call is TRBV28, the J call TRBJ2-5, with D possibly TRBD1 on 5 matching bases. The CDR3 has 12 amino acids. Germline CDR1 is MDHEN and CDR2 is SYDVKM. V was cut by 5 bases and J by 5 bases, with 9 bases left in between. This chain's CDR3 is CASSLRVETQYF. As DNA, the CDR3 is TGTGCCAGCAGTCTCAGGGTGGAGACCCAGTACTTC.

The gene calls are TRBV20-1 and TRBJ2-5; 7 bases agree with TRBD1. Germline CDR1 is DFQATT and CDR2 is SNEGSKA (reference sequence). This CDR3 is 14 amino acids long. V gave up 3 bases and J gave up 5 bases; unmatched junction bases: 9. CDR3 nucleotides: TGCAGTGCTAGTCGGTCCCAGGGGGTGGAGACCCAGTACTTC. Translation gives CSASRSQGVETQYF.

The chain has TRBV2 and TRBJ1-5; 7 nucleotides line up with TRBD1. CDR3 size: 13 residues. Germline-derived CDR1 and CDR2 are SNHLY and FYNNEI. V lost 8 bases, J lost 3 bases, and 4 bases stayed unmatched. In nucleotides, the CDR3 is TGTGCCAGCGCTGGACAGGCCAATCAGCCCCAGCATTTT. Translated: CASAGQANQPQHF.

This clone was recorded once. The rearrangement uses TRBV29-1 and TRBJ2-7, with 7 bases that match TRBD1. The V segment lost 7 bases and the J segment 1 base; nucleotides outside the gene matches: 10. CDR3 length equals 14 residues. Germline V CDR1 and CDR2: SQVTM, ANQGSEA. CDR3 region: CSGLQGPPSYEQYF. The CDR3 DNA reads TGCAGCGGCCTACAGGGGCCCCCTTCCTACGAGCAGTACTTC.

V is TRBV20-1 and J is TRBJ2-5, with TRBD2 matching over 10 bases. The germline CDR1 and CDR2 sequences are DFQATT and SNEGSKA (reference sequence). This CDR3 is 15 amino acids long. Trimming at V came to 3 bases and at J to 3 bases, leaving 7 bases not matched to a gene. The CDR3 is CSASKAGGIKETQYF. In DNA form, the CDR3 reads TGCAGTGCTAGTAAAGCGGGGGGGATAAAAGAGACCCAGTACTTC.

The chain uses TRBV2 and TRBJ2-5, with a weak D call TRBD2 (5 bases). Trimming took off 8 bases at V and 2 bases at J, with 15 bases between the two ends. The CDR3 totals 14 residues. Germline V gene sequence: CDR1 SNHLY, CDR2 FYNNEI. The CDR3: CASCSRARQETQYF. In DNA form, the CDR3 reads TGTGCCAGCTGCTCGCGGGCGCGACAAGAGACCCAGTACTTC.

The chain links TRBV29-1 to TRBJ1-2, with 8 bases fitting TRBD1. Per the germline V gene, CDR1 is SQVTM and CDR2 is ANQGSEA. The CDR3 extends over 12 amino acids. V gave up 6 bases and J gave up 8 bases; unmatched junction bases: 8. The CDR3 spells CSVVRGLRGYTF. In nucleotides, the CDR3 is TGCAGCGTAGTCAGGGGGCTAAGGGGCTACACCTTC. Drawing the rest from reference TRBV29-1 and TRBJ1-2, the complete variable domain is SAVISQKPSRDICQRGTSLTIQCQVDSQVTMMFWYRQQPGQSLTLIATANQGSEATYESGFVIDKFPISRPNLTFSTLTVSNMSPEDSSIYLCSVVRGLRGYTFGSGTRLTVV.

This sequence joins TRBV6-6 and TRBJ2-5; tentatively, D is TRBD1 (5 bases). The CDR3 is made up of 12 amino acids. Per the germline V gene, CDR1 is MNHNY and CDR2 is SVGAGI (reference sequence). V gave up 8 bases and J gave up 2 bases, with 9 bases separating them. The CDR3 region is CASGAVQETQYF. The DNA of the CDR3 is TGTGCCAGCGGGGCAGTTCAAGAGACCCAGTACTTC.

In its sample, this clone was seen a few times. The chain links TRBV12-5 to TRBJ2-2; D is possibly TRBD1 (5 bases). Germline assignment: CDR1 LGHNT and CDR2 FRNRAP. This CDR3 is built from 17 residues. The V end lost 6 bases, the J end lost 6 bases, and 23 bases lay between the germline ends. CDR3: CASGPSTGVGSPGELFF. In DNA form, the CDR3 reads TGTGCTAGTGGACCTTCTACAGGAGTCGGGTCCCCCGGGGAGCTGTTTTTT.